The TCR beta chain described here comes from a study of cytomegalovirus exposure and HLA in healthy donors. This CDR3 region has 16 residues. The J segment lost 5 bases and the V segment lost 3 bases, leaving 8 bases of the junction unmatched. Germline CDR1 and CDR2: SGHNT and YYREEE (reference sequence). The primer mix had 60 Vbeta and 13 Jbeta primers. The assay was immunoSEQ multiplex PCR, and TCRdb's table has in-frame clones only and misses some. Altogether approximately 58,000 clones are present, roughly 84% being singletons, with the ten largest covering 4.3%. This clone was observed a single time. As for the donors, each was a healthy bone marrow donor.

The chain links TRBV5-4 to TRBJ2-5; 12 bases align to TRBD2. The receptor comes from a man aged 25 to 45 in good health and CMV-seronegative. Sequencing was carried out using PBMCs. CDR3: CASSSRTSGIVETQYF. CDR3 sequence (DNA): TGTGCCAGCAGCTCCCGGACTAGCGGGATAGTGGAGACCCAGTACTTC.